This T cell receptor (beta chain) was documented in a study of blood T cell repertoires in COVID-19. As for the study in general: Samples came from the United States, Italy and Spain, spanning acute and convalescent COVID-19. T cells, B-cell-depleted T cells, or PBMCs supplied cDNA or gDNA.

Ages ranged from about 18 to 100 years, with residence in around 24 US areas. Original handling: Cell counts per sample came from amplifying reference gene primers. The data were produced by immunoSEQ multiplex PCR, yet TCRdb's version contains in-frame clones alone and is incomplete. The D gene and trimming were derived from the DNA, and the V and J assignments and clone size from that table. The data show 150,000 to 200,000 clones, 87% seen once. The V end lost 2 bases, the J end lost 1 base, and 12 bases lay between the germline ends. CDR3 size: 16 residues. Germline CDR1 is SGHVS and CDR2 is FNYEAQ.

The V and J genes are TRBV7-6 and TRBJ1-3; D might be TRBD1 (5 bases). The origin of this receptor is a human donor with acute COVID-19. The donor label of this sample is uncertain. Source material: PBMCs or T cells enriched from blood (not recorded which). The CDR3 DNA is TGTGCCAGCAGCTTAACCGCGGGACTGTCTGGAAACACCATATATTTT. It codes for CASSLTAGLSGNTIYF.